One sample yielded the 17 T cell receptor beta chains listed below, sequenced in a study of cytomegalovirus exposure and HLA in healthy donors. Primers: 60 Vbeta forward and 13 Jbeta reverse. Data came from immunoSEQ multiplex PCR; TCRdb stores just in-frame clones and leaves some out. The sample shows roughly 120,000 clones, approximately 81% of them seen only once. Sequenced material: PBMCs. These receptors all stem from a man between 18 and 35 years old in good health and CMV-seronegative.

This clone was counted once. The chain recombines TRBV9 with TRBJ2-2; 9 positions match TRBD1. Germline V CDR1 and CDR2: SGDLS, YYNGEE. J was trimmed by 1 base and V by 3 bases; bases with no gene match: 4. The CDR3 runs 16 residues. CDR3 bases: TGTGCCAGCAGCGCAGGGGACAGGGAGAACACCGGGGAGCTGTTTTTT. Protein product: CASSAGDRENTGELFF.

The chain recombines TRBV4-1 with TRBJ1-1; 7 nucleotides line up with TRBD1. Germline loops: CDR1 MGHRA, CDR2 YSYEKL. The CDR3 runs 17 residues. V lost 0 bases to trimming and J lost 5 bases; unmatched junction nucleotides: 12. The DNA for the CDR3 is TGCGCCAGCAGCCAAGATTCGGGAGCGACAGGGAGAACTGAAGCTTTCTTT. It is translated as CASSQDSGATGRTEAFF.

The rearrangement links TRBV27 to TRBJ2-5; TRBD2 matches at 9 bases. Germline lookup yields CDR1 MNHEY and CDR2 SMNVEV (reference sequence). This CDR3 has 14 amino acids. V shed 5 bases and J 7 bases; nucleotides not matched to a gene: 8. As DNA, the CDR3 is TGTGCCAGCAGTCGATCAGCGGGAGGCGCGACCCAGTACTTC. Protein sequence: CASSRSAGGATQYF.

This rearrangement joins TRBV19 to TRBJ2-1, with D maybe TRBD1 (6 bases). V gave up 5 bases and J gave up 5 bases, with 13 bases separating them. Germline CDR1 reads LNHDA; CDR2 reads SQIVND (reference sequence). This CDR3 comprises 14 residues. CDR3 loop: CASSFIRGNNEQFF. The CDR3 region has the DNA TGTGCCAGTAGTTTTATCAGGGGCAACAATGAGCAGTTCTTC. Variable domain in full (rest from reference TRBV19 and TRBJ2-1): DGGITQSPKYLFRKEGQNVTLSCEQNLNHDAMYWYRQDPGQGLRLIYYSQIVNDFQKGDIAEGYSVSREKKESFPLTVTSAQKNPTAFYLCASSFIRGNNEQFFGPGTRLTVL.

V is TRBV7-8 and J is TRBJ1-2; D gene uncertain. This CDR3 spans 17 amino acids. Trimming removed 7 bases at V and 4 bases at J, with 25 bases between. The germline V gene has CDR1 SGHVS and CDR2 FQNEAQ. CDR3 residues: CASTALEQPRLGYGYTF. The CDR3 nucleotides are TGTGCCAGCACCGCACTGGAGCAGCCCCGTCTCGGCTATGGCTACACCTTC.

Here the CDR3 reads CASSVEAGGNTIYF. The CDR3, as DNA: TGTGCCAGCAGCGTAGAAGCAGGGGGAAACACCATATATTTT. The chain has TRBV9 and TRBJ1-3, with D perhaps matching TRBD1 (5 bases). Germline V gene sequence: CDR1 SGDLS, CDR2 YYNGEE. The ends were cut back, 0 bases at V and 4 bases at J, with 8 bases in the middle. The CDR3 loop spans 14 amino acids.

This clone was detected only a few times. V gene TRBV28 combines with J gene TRBJ1-2; D ambiguous. V was trimmed by 4 bases and J by 9 bases, leaving 21 bases between them. The CDR3 is 15 amino acids. Germline CDR1 is MDHEN and CDR2 is SYDVKM. The CDR3 loop reads CASSSPLSGGRRYTF. In DNA form, the CDR3 reads TGTGCCAGCAGTTCTCCCCTCTCGGGAGGAAGGCGCTACACCTTC.

This clone was recorded a few times. The chain uses TRBV5-1 and TRBJ2-5; 7 bases match TRBD1. Germline values: CDR1 SGHRS, CDR2 YFSETQ. CDR3 length: 13 residues. V lost 3 bases and J lost 3; bases outside the gene matches: 2. CDR3 DNA: TGCGCCAGCAGCTACCAGGGGGAAGAGACCCAGTACTTC. Amino acids: CASSYQGEETQYF. Variable domain in full (rest from reference TRBV5-1 and TRBJ2-5): KAGVTQTPRYLIKTRGQQVTLSCSPISGHRSVSWYQQTPGQGLQFLFEYFSETQRNKGNFPGRFSGRQFSNSRSEMNVSTLELGDSALYLCASSYQGEETQYFGPGTRLLVL.

This clone has a single count. The chain couples TRBV7-9 to TRBJ1-2; TRBD1 aligns across 9 bases. Germline V lookup: CDR1 SEHNR, CDR2 FQNEAQ (reference sequence). The CDR3 covers 16 residues. J lost 7 bases, V lost 3 bases, and 12 bases had no gene match. The CDR3, as DNA: TGTGCCAGCAGCTTTGGCCCGGACAGGGGTAGGGGTGGCTACACCTTC. Translation gives CASSFGPDRGRGGYTF.

The chain uses TRBV9 and TRBJ2-7; 11 nucleotides match TRBD2. This CDR3 has 16 residues. Germline V gene data show CDR1 as SGDLS and CDR2 as YYNGEE. Germline trimming cut 3 bases from V and 3 bases from J; bases unmatched to any gene: 8. CDR3: CASSEGGTSGLYEQYF. DNA of the CDR3: TGTGCCAGCAGCGAGGGAGGGACTAGCGGTCTCTACGAGCAGTACTTC. Variable domain in full (rest from reference TRBV9 and TRBJ2-7): DSGVTQTPKHLITATGQRVTLRCSPRSGDLSVYWYQQSLDQGLQFLIQYYNGEERAKGNILERFSAQQFPDLHSELNLSSLELGDSALYFCASSEGGTSGLYEQYFGPGTRLTVT.

This chain links TRBV2 with TRBJ2-1; D unresolved. The CDR3 loop spans 13 amino acids. Germline values: CDR1 SNHLY, CDR2 FYNNEI. Between the trimmed V and J ends, which lost 2 bases and 6 bases, there was a span of 8 bases. This CDR3 reads CASSETRVNEQFF. CDR3 nucleotide sequence: TGTGCCAGCAGTGAAACCCGGGTCAATGAGCAGTTCTTC. Combining the CDR3 with reference TRBV2 and TRBJ2-1 gives the whole variable domain EPEVTQTPSHQVTQMGQEVILRCVPISNHLYFYWYRQILGQKVEFLVSFYNNEISEKSEIFDDQFSVERPDGSNFTLKIRSTKLEDSAMYFCASSETRVNEQFFGPGTRLTVL.

The chain links TRBV4-2 to TRBJ2-3; 11 nucleotides match TRBD2. V was pared by 4 bases and J by 1 base, with 10 bases of the junction left unmatched. Germline CDR1 is LGHNA and CDR2 is YNFKEQ. This CDR3 is 18 amino acids long. The CDR3 DNA sequence: TGTGCCAGCAGCCTAGCGGGACTAGCGGTCCCCCGCACAGATACGCAGTATTTT. Translated: CASSLAGLAVPRTDTQYF.

The chain carries TRBV4-1 and TRBJ2-3; a weak D match, TRBD1 (6 bases). V was cut by 1 base and J by 6 bases, with 14 bases left in between. CDR3 size: 15 residues. CDR1 is MGHRA, CDR2 YSYEKL, per germline. CDR3 coding DNA: TGCGCCAGCAGCCAAGTGCAGGGGAAGGGCGATACGCAGTATTTT. The encoded protein is CASSQVQGKGDTQYF.

V and J are TRBV5-6 and TRBJ2-1; the D gene is possibly TRBD1 (6 bases). This CDR3 contains 16 residues. Between the trimmed V and J ends, which lost 1 base and 1 base, there was a span of 12 bases. Germline-derived CDR1 and CDR2 are SGHDT and YYEEEE. The CDR3 DNA reads TGTGCCAGCAGCTTGCTCGGGACAAGTTCCTACAATGAGCAGTTCTTC. Translated: CASSLLGTSSYNEQFF.

The CDR3 DNA sequence: TGTGCCAGCACTTTAGACAGGGGATACGAGCAGTACGTC. This codes for CASTLDRGYEQYV. This chain connects TRBV6-5 to TRBJ2-7, with 8 bases fitting TRBD1. V lost 7 bases and J lost 4; bases outside the gene matches: 6. The CDR3 runs to 13 residues. Germline CDR1 MNHEY, CDR2 SVGAGI.

In the case of this clone: One end of the junction varies from germline; a read error may be responsible. The V and J genes are TRBV7-2 and TRBJ2-7; no clear D. The CDR3 contains 13 residues. The germline gives CDR1 SGHTA, CDR2 FQGNSA. CDR3 sequence reads: CASSLPGSSEQYF. The CDR3 nucleotides are TGTGCCAGCAGCTTACCGGGTTCCTCCGAGCAGTACTTC.

This clone was seen only a few times. J is TRBJ1-3 and V is TRBV6-6, with D possibly TRBD1 on 6 matching bases. With 8 bases removed from V and 2 bases from J, the gap between germline ends came to 13 bases. The CDR3 sequence is 14 residues long. The V gene's germline CDR1 is MNHNY and CDR2 SVGAGI (reference sequence). CDR3 DNA sequence: TGTGCCAGCTTCGATTCAGGGGCTGGAAACACCATATATTTT. As protein: CASFDSGAGNTIYF.